These T cell receptor beta chains were read from a single sample in a study of shared clonotypes between healthy human individuals. Libraries were prepared by immunoSEQ multiplex PCR; TCRdb keeps only in-frame clonotypes and omits some of them. This sample has more than 900,000 clones, with 70% to 80% found just once. The sequencing input was memory CD4+ T cells from PBMCs. Source of these receptors: a man younger than 35 in good health. Some clones in this sample may be carry-over from other donors' samples. Each CDR3 is given with its conserved first and last residue. The D gene is left open where the match is weak. For some rows the clone size is stated as once, few or many, or as a class when expanded; others skip it.

CDR3 length | clone size | D gene | J gene | V gene | CDR3 DNA | CDR3 protein
14 | once | - | TRBJ2-1 | TRBV7-9 | TGTGCCAGCAGCTTCAGACTGACGGTCGATGAGCAGTTCTTC | CASSFRLTVDEQFF
12 | few | - | TRBJ1-1 | TRBV12-5 | TGTGCTAGTGGTTTGGGGGTTGGTGAAGCTTTCTTT | CASGLGVGEAFF
14 | - | TRBD1 | TRBJ1-2 | TRBV28 | TGTGCCAGCAGTCTCGGGACAGGGGTTCGCGGCTACACCTTC | CASSLGTGVRGYTF
16 | once | TRBD2 | TRBJ2-1 | TRBV29-1 | TGCAGCGTTGACGGGGAGGGACTAGCGGGAGTCAATGAGCAGTTCTTC | CSVDGEGLAGVNEQFF
14 | few | - | TRBJ1-4 | TRBV5-1 | TGCGCCAGCAGCTTGAGGTCGGGAGATGAAAAACTGTTTTTT | CASSLRSGDEKLFF
17 | - | - | TRBJ1-1 | TRBV9 | TGTGCCAGCAGCGTAGGGGGGCAGGAGGTGTCGAACACTGAAGCTTTCTTT | CASSVGGQEVSNTEAFF
15 | - | - | TRBJ2-7 | TRBV19 | TGTGCCAGTAGTATAGCCGCGACAGAGCTGAGTGAGCAGTACTTC | CASSIAATELSEQYF
12 | - | - | TRBJ1-2 | TRBV28 | TGTGCCAGCAGTTTGCGGGATCATGGCTACACCTTC | CASSLRDHGYTF
14 | - | TRBD1 | TRBJ1-5 | TRBV30 | TGTGCCTGGGGCAATAACAGGGGAGGTCAGCCCCAGCATTTT | CAWGNNRGGQPQHF
15 | - | - | TRBJ2-5 | TRBV7-2 | TGTGCCAGCAGCTTAGCGCCCGGTTTTGGGGGAACCCAGTACTTC | CASSLAPGFGGTQYF
15 | - | TRBD2 | TRBJ2-7 | TRBV29-1 | TGCAGCGTTGTGTGGCTAGCGGGAGCAAGATACGAGCAGTACTTC | CSVVWLAGARYEQYF
15 | - | - | TRBJ2-3 | TRBV5-1 | TGCGCCAGCAGCTTTGGTGGACCGCGCGCAGATACGCAGTATTTT | CASSFGGPRADTQYF
13 | - | - | TRBJ2-3 | TRBV18 | TGTGCCAGCTCCGGTGTTCATGGAGATACGCAGTATTTT | CASSGVHGDTQYF
15 | once | TRBD1 | TRBJ1-2 | TRBV5-4 | TGTGCCAGCAGCTTTCGAGACAGGGGCTGGTATGGCTACACCTTC | CASSFRDRGWYGYTF
15 | - | TRBD2 | TRBJ2-1 | TRBV4-3 | TGCGCCAGCAGCCAAGGTGTGGCGGGAGGCAATGAGCAGTTCTTC | CASSQGVAGGNEQFF
18 | - | - | TRBJ2-3 | TRBV4-3 | TGCGCCAGCAGCCGAGGGTCGGGGGCTGGCCTAAACACAGATACGCAGTATTTT | CASSRGSGAGLNTDTQYF
16 | once | TRBD2 | TRBJ2-6 | TRBV5-4 | TGTGCCAGCTTTCACAAGCGGGACTCTGGGGCCAACGTCCTGACTTTC | CASFHKRDSGANVLTF
15 | - | TRBD1 | TRBJ1-1 | TRBV19 | TGTGCCAGTAGTAGGACAGGGGGGCGAACGACTGAAGCTTTCTTT | CASSRTGGRTTEAFF
13 | - | - | TRBJ2-5 | TRBV28 | TGTGCCAGCAGTTTGCCGGGTCAGGAGACCCAGTACTTC | CASSLPGQETQYF
15 | - | TRBD1 | TRBJ2-3 | TRBV5-1 | TGCGCCAGCAGCCCGACAGGGCCGAGCACAGATACGCAGTATTTT | CASSPTGPSTDTQYF
18 | - | - | TRBJ2-1 | TRBV19 | TGTGCCAGTAGTAACGGGAGACTAGTCCTAAGCTCCTACAATGAGCAGTTCTTC | CASSNGRLVLSSYNEQFF
17 | many | - | TRBJ2-1 | TRBV2 | TGTGCCAGCCCCCGGATGGAATCCGGGACCCAGGGGCGTGAGCAGTTCTTC | CASPRMESGTQGREQFF
13 | few | - | TRBJ1-2 | TRBV30 | TGTGCCTGGAGTACCGACAGGTTATACGGCTACACCTTC | CAWSTDRLYGYTF
15 | - | - | TRBJ2-2 | TRBV5-1 | TGCGCCAGCAGCCACCGGGACCGACGGACCGGGGAGCTGTTTTTT | CASSHRDRRTGELFF
13 | - | - | TRBJ2-2 | TRBV18 | TGTGCCAGCTCACCGATTGCCACCGGGGAGCTGTTTTTT | CASSPIATGELFF
11 | many | - | TRBJ2-1 | TRBV20-1 | TGCAGTGCTAGAGCTGGGAATGAGCAGTTCTTC | CSARAGNEQFF
14 | - | - | TRBJ2-3 | TRBV6-1 | TGTGCCAGCAGGGAAGGGGACACCACAGATACGCAGTATTTT | CASREGDTTDTQYF
17 | - | - | TRBJ2-3 | TRBV21-1 | TGTGCCAGCAGCAAAGAACCTAGTGCGGGAACCACAGATACGCAGTATTTT | CASSKEPSAGTTDTQYF
15 | - | - | TRBJ1-4 | TRBV30 | TGTGCCTGGAATCCCGGGACGGATAGAAATGAAAAACTGTTTTTT | CAWNPGTDRNEKLFF
13 | once | TRBD2 | TRBJ2-7 | TRBV30 | TGTGCCTGGAGATTAGCGGGGACCTACGAGCAGTACTTC | CAWRLAGTYEQYF
14 | - | - | TRBJ2-1 | TRBV7-2 | TGTGCCAGCAGCTTAGAGCAGGCTGAGAATGAGCAGTTCTTC | CASSLEQAENEQFF
15 | - | - | TRBJ1-1 | TRBV9 | TGTGCCAGCAGCCCGAGACGACAGATGAACACTGAAGCTTTCTTT | CASSPRRQMNTEAFF
14 | few | TRBD1 | TRBJ1-2 | TRBV11-2 | TGTGCCAGCAGCCGTGTACAGGGGATGGATGGCTACACCTTC | CASSRVQGMDGYTF
16 | - | TRBD1 | TRBJ1-1 | TRBV11-2 | TGTGCCAGCAGCTTACTCAGGGGGCGGACGAACACTGAAGCTTTCTTT | CASSLLRGRTNTEAFF
12 | - | TRBD2 | TRBJ2-1 | TRBV19 | TGTGCCAGTAGTACTTCTAGCGGGAAAGAGTTCTTC | CASSTSSGKEFF
13 | - | - | TRBJ2-5 | TRBV2 | TGTGCCAGCAGCCCCGTTGTTGAAGAGACCCAGTACTTC | CASSPVVEETQYF
18 | - | TRBD2 | TRBJ2-7 | TRBV28 | TGTGCCAGCAGTTCCACCGGGGGTCCTAGCGGTCGACCCTACGAGCAGTACTTC | CASSSTGGPSGRPYEQYF
15 | - | - | TRBJ2-5 | TRBV29-1 | TGCAGCGTCTGCCGAGGTACAGGGTCAGGGGAGACCCAGTACTTC | CSVCRGTGSGETQYF
12 | once | - | TRBJ2-2 | TRBV28 | TGTGCCAGCGGTTCTGGCACCGGGGAGCTGTTTTTT | CASGSGTGELFF
15 | - | TRBD2 | TRBJ2-2 | TRBV5-1 | TGCGCCACGGGGAGGGGCCCTCCGAACACCGGGGAGCTGTTTTTT | CATGRGPPNTGELFF
15 | few | - | TRBJ1-2 | TRBV6-6 | TGTGCCAGCAGTTACTCAACCGGGACGTTAGATGGCTACACCTTC | CASSYSTGTLDGYTF
16 | - | - | TRBJ2-2 | TRBV25-1 | TGTGCCAGCAGTGGTTTGCTTGACCCCCGATCCAGGGAGCTGTTTTTT | CASSGLLDPRSRELFF
15 | few | TRBD1 | TRBJ2-3 | TRBV6-1 | TGTGCCAGCAGTGAAGCGGGCAGGGGGCGAGATACGCAGTATTTT | CASSEAGRGRDTQYF
17 | - | TRBD2 | TRBJ2-7 | TRBV27 | TGTGCCAGCAGGCCAGTTGTGGGACTAGCGGGTGTCTTCGAGCAGTACTTC | CASRPVVGLAGVFEQYF
16 | - | TRBD1 | TRBJ2-3 | TRBV2 | TGTGCCAGCAGGGGGTTCGGGACAGGCCGCACAGATACGCAGTATTTT | CASRGFGTGRTDTQYF
15 | - | - | TRBJ1-2 | TRBV7-9 | TGTGCCAGCAGCCCTAAGTCGATGATCAGTTTTGGCTACACCTTC | CASSPKSMISFGYTF
15 | once | - | TRBJ1-5 | TRBV6-5 | TGTGCCACATCCCCCCGGGGCCTTAGCAATCAGCCCCAGCATTTT | CATSPRGLSNQPQHF
14 | - | - | TRBJ2-2 | TRBV28 | TGTGCCAGCCGCCGACCACGCTTAACCGGGGAGCTGTTTTTT | CASRRPRLTGELFF
16 | - | - | TRBJ2-4 | TRBV7-6 | TGTGCCAGCAGCTTACTTACAGAGCTAGCCAAAAACATTCAGTACTTC | CASSLLTELAKNIQYF
13 | - | - | TRBJ2-5 | TRBV7-3 | TGTGCCAGCAGCTTAATAGTCGCTGAGACCCAGTACTTC | CASSLIVAETQYF
11 | - | - | TRBJ2-7 | TRBV10-1 | TGCGCCAGCATCCTTCCCTACGAGCAGTACTTC | CASILPYEQYF
14 | - | TRBD1 | TRBJ1-1 | TRBV5-6 | TGTGCCAGCAGCTCATGGGACAGGGGAACTGAAGCTTTCTTT | CASSSWDRGTEAFF
14 | - | TRBD1 | TRBJ1-5 | TRBV6-6 | TGTGCCAGCCAAAGGACAGGCCGCAATCAGCCCCAGCATTTT | CASQRTGRNQPQHF
13 | - | - | TRBJ2-5 | TRBV7-2 | TGTGCCAGCAGCAGGACTTTAAAAGAGACCCAGTACTTC | CASSRTLKETQYF
15 | - | TRBD1 | TRBJ1-4 | TRBV19 | TGTGCCAGTAGTGACGGGACAGTGGTTAGTGAAAAACTGTTTTTT | CASSDGTVVSEKLFF
16 | - | TRBD1 | TRBJ2-7 | TRBV6-1 | TGTGCCAGCAGTGAAGCAGGGACAGGGGGTCTATACGAGCAGTACTTC | CASSEAGTGGLYEQYF
15 | once | - | TRBJ2-7 | TRBV5-1 | TGCGCCAGCAGAGACGTACAGGGTGGATCCTACGAGCAGTACTTC | CASRDVQGGSYEQYF
16 | - | - | TRBJ2-1 | TRBV7-9 | TGTGCCAGCAGCTTAGGTGCAGGAATCTCCTACAATGAGCAGTTCTTC | CASSLGAGISYNEQFF
13 | once | TRBD2 | TRBJ2-7 | TRBV10-3 | TGTGCCATCAGTGAGGTCACTAGCGGGATCCAGTACTTC | CAISEVTSGIQYF